This is a list of T cell receptor beta chains from one sample in a study of blood T cell repertoires in COVID-19. Method: immunoSEQ multiplex PCR; TCRdb's copy keeps in-frame clones and lacks some. The sample yields about 160,000 clones, about four fifths seen once. Material for sequencing was peripheral blood. These receptors were obtained from a woman aged 55-69 years with COVID-19, enrolled during active disease. The CDR3 runs from the conserved cysteine through the conserved F or W. D genes are given only for firm matches. Rows give clone size only sometimes, using once, few, many, or a class for an expanded clone.

abundance: NA
d_gene: TRBD1
j_gene: TRBJ2-4
v_gene: TRBV28
CDR3nt: TGTGCCAGCAGAACAGGGGCGATGTCCAAAAACATTCAGTACTTC
CDR3aa: CASRTGAMSKNIQYF

abundance: NA
d_gene: TRBD2
j_gene: TRBJ2-5
v_gene: TRBV4-1
CDR3nt: TGCGCCAGCAGCCAAGTGGTACTAGCGGGGCAAGAGACCCAGTACTTC
CDR3aa: CASSQVVLAGQETQYF

abundance: NA
d_gene: NA
j_gene: TRBJ2-7
v_gene: TRBV7-2
CDR3nt: TGTGCCAGCAGCTTAGCCCGGGACTTCTACGAGCAGTACTTC
CDR3aa: CASSLARDFYEQYF

abundance: NA
d_gene: NA
j_gene: TRBJ1-2
v_gene: TRBV19
CDR3nt: TGTGCCAGTAGTATCACCCTCCGTGGGGGGTTGGATGGCTACACCTTC
CDR3aa: CASSITLRGGLDGYTF

abundance: NA
d_gene: NA
j_gene: TRBJ1-6
v_gene: TRBV7-2
CDR3nt: TGTGCCAGCAGCAACTACAGGGATTCACCCCTCCACTTT
CDR3aa: CASSNYRDSPLHF

abundance: NA
d_gene: TRBD1
j_gene: TRBJ1-5
v_gene: TRBV5-4
CDR3nt: TGTGCCAGCAGCCCGGGACAGTATCAGCCCCAGCATTTT
CDR3aa: CASSPGQYQPQHF

abundance: NA
d_gene: NA
j_gene: TRBJ2-1
v_gene: TRBV5-6
CDR3nt: TGTGCCAGCATCCTGGGGCAGGTCAGTGGGTACAATGAGCAGTTCTTC
CDR3aa: CASILGQVSGYNEQFF

abundance: NA
d_gene: TRBD1
j_gene: TRBJ2-3
v_gene: TRBV6-5
CDR3nt: TGTGCCAGCAGGGGATCGACAGGGGCAGCAGATACGCAGTATTTT
CDR3aa: CASRGSTGAADTQYF

abundance: NA
d_gene: TRBD2
j_gene: TRBJ2-5
v_gene: TRBV7-8
CDR3nt: TGTGCCAGCAGGCCGGGGGGGTTGGGAGAGACCCAGTACTTC
CDR3aa: CASRPGGLGETQYF

abundance: NA
d_gene: NA
j_gene: TRBJ2-4
v_gene: TRBV14
CDR3nt: TGTGCCAGCAGCCGAAGTGATAGGGGAATGGGCAAAAACATTCAGTACTTC
CDR3aa: CASSRSDRGMGKNIQYF

abundance: NA
d_gene: NA
j_gene: TRBJ2-1
v_gene: TRBV7-2
CDR3nt: TGTGCCAGCAGCTTATTGATAGCGGCGTACAATGAGCAGTTCTTC
CDR3aa: CASSLLIAAYNEQFF

abundance: NA
d_gene: TRBD1
j_gene: TRBJ1-2
v_gene: TRBV27
CDR3nt: TGTGCCAGCAGCCAAAGACAGGGATCCTATGGCTACACCTTC
CDR3aa: CASSQRQGSYGYTF

abundance: NA
d_gene: NA
j_gene: TRBJ1-1
v_gene: TRBV5-4
CDR3nt: TGTGCCAGCAGCTTGCCGGGAGGGCGGGGAACTGAAGCTTTCTTT
CDR3aa: CASSLPGGRGTEAFF

abundance: NA
d_gene: TRBD1
j_gene: TRBJ2-1
v_gene: TRBV12-3/TRBV12-4
CDR3nt: TGTGCCAGTCGGACAGGGTACAATGAGCAGTTCTTC
CDR3aa: CASRTGYNEQFF

abundance: NA
d_gene: TRBD1
j_gene: TRBJ2-1
v_gene: TRBV29-1
CDR3nt: TGCAGCGTCTTGGACAGGGTAACCTACAATGAGCAGTTCTTC
CDR3aa: CSVLDRVTYNEQFF

abundance: NA
d_gene: TRBD2
j_gene: TRBJ2-1
v_gene: TRBV5-8
CDR3nt: TGTGCCAGCAGCTTAGGACTAGCGGGGCAAGCCTACAATGAGCAGTTCTTC
CDR3aa: CASSLGLAGQAYNEQFF

abundance: NA
d_gene: TRBD1
j_gene: TRBJ1-5
v_gene: TRBV28
CDR3nt: TGTGCCAGCAGCCGGGGACAGAGTAGCAATCAGCCCCAGCATTTT
CDR3aa: CASSRGQSSNQPQHF

abundance: NA
d_gene: NA
j_gene: TRBJ2-1
v_gene: TRBV7-9
CDR3nt: TGTGCCAGCAGCTTAGAGTGGCGTGGCGGTTCCTCCTACAATGAGCAGTTCTTC
CDR3aa: CASSLEWRGGSSYNEQFF

abundance: NA
d_gene: TRBD1
j_gene: TRBJ1-1
v_gene: TRBV29-1
CDR3nt: TGCAGCATAGAGGACAGGGGGTTGGCTGAAGCTTTCTTT
CDR3aa: CSIEDRGLAEAFF

abundance: NA
d_gene: NA
j_gene: TRBJ1-3
v_gene: TRBV19
CDR3nt: TGTGCCAGTAGTATCGAGTCTGGAAACACCATATATTTT
CDR3aa: CASSIESGNTIYF

abundance: NA
d_gene: NA
j_gene: TRBJ1-2
v_gene: TRBV5-1
CDR3nt: TGCGCCAGCAGCTCGACAGTGGGAAACTATGGCTACACCTTC
CDR3aa: CASSSTVGNYGYTF

abundance: few
d_gene: NA
j_gene: TRBJ1-1
v_gene: TRBV28
CDR3nt: TGTGCCAGTCGACAGTCTGCGAACACTGAAGCTTTCTTT
CDR3aa: CASRQSANTEAFF

abundance: NA
d_gene: TRBD1
j_gene: TRBJ1-2
v_gene: TRBV6-6
CDR3nt: TGTGCCACAAAACCGGGGACAGCTTATGGCTACACCTTC
CDR3aa: CATKPGTAYGYTF

abundance: NA
d_gene: TRBD2
j_gene: TRBJ2-1
v_gene: TRBV5-4
CDR3nt: TGTGCCAGCAGCGGGCCTCCGGGACTAGCGGGTGTCAATGAGCAGTTCTTC
CDR3aa: CASSGPPGLAGVNEQFF

abundance: NA
d_gene: NA
j_gene: TRBJ2-5
v_gene: TRBV21-1
CDR3nt: TGTGCCAGCACCACGAGGTCGGGGGAGACCCAGTACTTC
CDR3aa: CASTTRSGETQYF